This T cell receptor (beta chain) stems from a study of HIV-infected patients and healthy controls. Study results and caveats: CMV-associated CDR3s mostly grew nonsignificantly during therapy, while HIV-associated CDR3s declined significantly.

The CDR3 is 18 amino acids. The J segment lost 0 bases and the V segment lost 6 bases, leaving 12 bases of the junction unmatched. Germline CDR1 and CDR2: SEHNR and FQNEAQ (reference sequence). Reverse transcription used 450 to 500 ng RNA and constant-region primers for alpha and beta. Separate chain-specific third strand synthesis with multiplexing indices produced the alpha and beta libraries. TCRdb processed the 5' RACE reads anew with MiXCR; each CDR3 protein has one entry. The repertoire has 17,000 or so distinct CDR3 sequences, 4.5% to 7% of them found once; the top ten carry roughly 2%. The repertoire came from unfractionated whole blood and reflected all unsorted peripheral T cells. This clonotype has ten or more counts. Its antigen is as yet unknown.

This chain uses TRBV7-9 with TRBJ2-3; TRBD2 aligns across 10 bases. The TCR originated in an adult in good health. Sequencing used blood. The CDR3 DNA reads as TGTGCCAGCAGAAGGACTAGCGGTGGACCCCTTAGCACAGATACGCAGTATTTT. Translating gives CASRRTSGGPLSTDTQYF.